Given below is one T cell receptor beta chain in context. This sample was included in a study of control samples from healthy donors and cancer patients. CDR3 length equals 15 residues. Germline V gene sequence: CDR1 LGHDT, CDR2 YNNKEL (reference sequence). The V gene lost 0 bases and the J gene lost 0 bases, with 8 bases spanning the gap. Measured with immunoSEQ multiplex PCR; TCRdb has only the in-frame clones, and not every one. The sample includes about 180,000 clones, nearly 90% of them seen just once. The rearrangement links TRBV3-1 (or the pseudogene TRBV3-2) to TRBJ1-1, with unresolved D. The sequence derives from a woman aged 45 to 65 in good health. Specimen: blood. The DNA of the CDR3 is TGTGCCAGCAGCCAAGATCCGTCCTTGAACACTGAAGCTTTCTTT. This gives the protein CASSQDPSLNTEAFF.